The rows below give T cell receptor beta chains drawn from one sample of a study of T cell responses to AZD1222 COVID-19 vaccine. Using immunoSEQ multiplex PCR, the repertoire was profiled, and TCRdb retains in-frame clones only, with some absent. Of 77,000 or so clones detected, over 75% appear once; the ten largest clones hold 30% to 35%. The source material was peripheral blood, sampled on day 0 of AZD1222 vaccination. The receptors derive from an adult in good health. CDR3s include the opening cysteine and the closing phenylalanine or tryptophan. Fields, in order: J gene, D gene, V gene, CDR3 protein. D genes are given only for firm matches.

TRBJ1-5,NA,TRBV12-3/TRBV12-4,CASSLARGQPQHF
TRBJ2-7,NA,TRBV7-9,CASSLVGREIDEQYF
TRBJ2-7,NA,TRBV5-4,CASSLAGFQPYEQYF
TRBJ1-6,TRBD1,TRBV28,CASSLPTQTGTPKPLHF
TRBJ1-5,NA,TRBV6-1,CASSEGQISNQPQHF
TRBJ1-4,NA,TRBV9,CASSVGGQVGEKLFF
TRBJ2-1,TRBD1,TRBV6-2/TRBV6-3,CASSLVPGQGRRYNEQFF
TRBJ2-3,NA,TRBV9,CASRVSEGLGDTQYF
TRBJ2-3,TRBD2,TRBV5-6,CASSRTSGRTADTQYF
TRBJ2-1,NA,TRBV11-2,CASSLAGDWAGFSYNEQFF
TRBJ1-5,NA,TRBV4-2,CASSQDGESNQPQHF